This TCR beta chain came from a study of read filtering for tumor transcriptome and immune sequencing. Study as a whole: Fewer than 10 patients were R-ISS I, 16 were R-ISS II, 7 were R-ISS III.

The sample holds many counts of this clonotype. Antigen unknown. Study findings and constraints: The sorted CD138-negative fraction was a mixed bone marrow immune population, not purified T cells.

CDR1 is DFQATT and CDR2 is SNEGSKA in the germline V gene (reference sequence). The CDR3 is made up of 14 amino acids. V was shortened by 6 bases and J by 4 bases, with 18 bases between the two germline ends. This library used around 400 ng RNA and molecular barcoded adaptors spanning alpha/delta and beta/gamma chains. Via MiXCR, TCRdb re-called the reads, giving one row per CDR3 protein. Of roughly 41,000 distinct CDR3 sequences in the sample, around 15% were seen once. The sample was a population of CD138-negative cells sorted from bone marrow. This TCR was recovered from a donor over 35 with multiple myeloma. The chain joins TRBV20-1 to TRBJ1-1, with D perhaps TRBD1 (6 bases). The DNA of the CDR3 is TGCAGTGCAGGGACCAGGGGAATAAGCACTGAAGCTTTCTTT. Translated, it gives CSAGTRGISTEAFF.